These 10 T cell receptor beta chains originate from one sample sequenced in a study of cytomegalovirus exposure and HLA in healthy donors. The PCR had 60 Vbeta and 13 Jbeta primers. Clones were read by immunoSEQ multiplex PCR, and TCRdb kept only the in-frame ones, dropping some. The data hold 76,000 or so clones, with around 70% observed a single time. The source material was PBMCs. The receptors here all came from a woman in her forties in good health and CMV-seropositive.

The rearrangement joins TRBV28 to TRBJ1-5; D ambiguous. V lost 2 bases and J 1 base, leaving 6 bases between the germline ends. CDR1 and CDR2 from the germline V gene are MDHEN and SYDVKM. The CDR3 covers 14 residues. The CDR3, as DNA: TGTGCCAGCAGTTTAGCGGGAAGCAATCAGCCCCAGCATTTT. This sequence encodes CASSLAGSNQPQHF.

V gene TRBV7-9 combines with J gene TRBJ1-5; D is ambiguous. Germline assignment: CDR1 SEHNR and CDR2 FQNEAQ (reference sequence). Trimming pared 3 bases from V and 0 bases from J, leaving 12 bases between. CDR3 length equals 16 residues. The CDR3: CASSFASSISNQPQHF. The CDR3 DNA follows: TGTGCCAGCAGCTTCGCCAGTTCAATTAGCAATCAGCCCCAGCATTTT.

The chain joins TRBV18 to TRBJ2-3; 13 nucleotides align to TRBD2. This CDR3 spans 16 amino acids. CDR1 is KGHSH, CDR2 LQKENI, per germline. V was clipped by 3 bases and J by 3 bases; unmatched bases: 3. Here the CDR3 DNA reads TGTGCCAGCTCACCCCAACTAGCGGGAGGGACAGATACGCAGTATTTT. This sequence encodes CASSPQLAGGTDTQYF. The full variable domain, rest sourced from reference TRBV18 and TRBJ2-3, is NAGVMQNPRHLVRRRGQEARLRCSPMKGHSHVYWYRQLPEEGLKFMVYLQKENIIDESGMPKERFSAEFPKEGPSILRIQQVVRGDSAAYFCASSPQLAGGTDTQYFGPGTRLTVL.

The rearrangement uses TRBV18 and TRBJ1-5; D remains ambiguous. The germline CDR1 and CDR2 sequences are KGHSH and LQKENI. V gave up 9 bases and J gave up 0 bases, with 15 bases separating them. The CDR3 runs 15 residues. The CDR3: CARATEGYSNQPQHF. The CDR3 DNA is TGTGCCAGAGCGACGGAGGGATATAGCAATCAGCCCCAGCATTTT.

This rearrangement joins TRBV7-9 to TRBJ2-7; D not resolved. The CDR3 is 12 amino acids. Germline CDR1 SEHNR, CDR2 FQNEAQ (reference sequence). The V end lost 1 base, the J end lost 7 bases, and 8 bases lay between the germline ends. CDR3 nucleotide sequence: TGTGCCAGCAGCTTAGATCGGTTTGAGCAGTACTTC. It translates to CASSLDRFEQYF.

The rearrangement links TRBV7-2 to TRBJ2-7; 12 bases are a match to TRBD2. The CDR3 length is 17 residues. Trimming at V came to 2 bases and at J to 7 bases, leaving 12 bases not matched to a gene. The V gene's germline CDR1 is SGHTA and CDR2 FQGNSA. Written as DNA, the CDR3 is TGTGCCAGCAGCTTAACTAGCGGGAGGACCTCGGGGGGGGAGCAGTACTTC. Its protein is CASSLTSGRTSGGEQYF.

The rearrangement uses TRBV18 and TRBJ1-5, with 10 nucleotides matching TRBD1. V shed 3 bases and J 5 bases; nucleotides not matched to a gene: 7. The CDR3 is 16 residues long. CDR1 and CDR2 from the germline V gene are KGHSH and LQKENI. The CDR3 DNA reads as TGTGCCAGCTCACCGCCGGGACAGGGGAGGGATCAGCCCCAGCATTTT. It is translated as CASSPPGQGRDQPQHF.

This rearrangement joins TRBV9 to TRBJ1-3, with D possibly matching TRBD1 (6 bases). The germline V gene encodes CDR1 SGDLS and CDR2 YYNGEE. V gave up 7 bases and J gave up 3 bases, with 17 bases separating them. This CDR3 spans 15 amino acids. CDR3 residues: CASGGGGAGGNTIYF. The CDR3 DNA follows: TGTGCCAGCGGGGGCGGGGGAGCGGGTGGAAACACCATATATTTT.

The V gene is TRBV18, the J gene TRBJ2-7; 7 nucleotides agree with TRBD2. Germline CDR1 KGHSH, CDR2 LQKENI. J was trimmed by 5 bases and V by 3 bases; bases with no gene match: 4. The CDR3 extends over 13 amino acids. CDR3 residues: CASSPLAVHEQYF. The DNA for the CDR3 is TGTGCCAGCTCACCGCTAGCGGTACACGAGCAGTACTTC.

The chain recombines TRBV9 with TRBJ1-5; D is undetermined. With 0 bases removed from V and 7 bases from J, the gap between germline ends came to 14 bases. CDR3 length: 15 residues. The germline V gene has CDR1 SGDLS and CDR2 YYNGEE. Here the CDR3 reads CASSVAAGGGQPQHF. For the CDR3, the DNA is TGTGCCAGCAGCGTAGCCGCAGGCGGAGGCCAGCCCCAGCATTTT.